The sequence of this T cell receptor (beta chain) was determined in a study of naive and memory T cell subsets. Regarding the study as a whole: There was no ground truth to check naive and memory subset results.

EMRA cells were CD45RA+CD27-, and effector memory cells CD45RA-CD27-. Four rounds of PCR amplified the ligated cDNA using nested alpha and beta constant-region primers plus SP2. TCRdb reanalysed the UMI-ligation and nested PCR reads using MiXCR and keeps one entry per CDR3 protein. The table lists under 250 distinct CDR3 sequences, about 94% of them singletons. To note about this clonotype: Its specificity is not known. Because the library targeted alpha chains, this beta chain is an off-target read whose size means little.

The sequencing sample was made of effector memory CD8+ T cells from blood. The subset is: effector memory, CD45RA- CD27-. The TCR was taken from a human donor in good health.

The CDR3 nucleotides are TGTGCCAGCAGCTTGGGGCCTAACCCTGAAGCTTTCTTT. Translated, it gives CASSLGPNPEAFF. J is TRBJ1-1 and V is TRBV7-8, with D possibly TRBD1 on 5 matching bases. CDR1 SGHVS and CDR2 FQNEAQ come from the germline V gene. The CDR3 has 13 residues. V was cut by 3 bases and J by 6 bases, with 11 bases left in between.